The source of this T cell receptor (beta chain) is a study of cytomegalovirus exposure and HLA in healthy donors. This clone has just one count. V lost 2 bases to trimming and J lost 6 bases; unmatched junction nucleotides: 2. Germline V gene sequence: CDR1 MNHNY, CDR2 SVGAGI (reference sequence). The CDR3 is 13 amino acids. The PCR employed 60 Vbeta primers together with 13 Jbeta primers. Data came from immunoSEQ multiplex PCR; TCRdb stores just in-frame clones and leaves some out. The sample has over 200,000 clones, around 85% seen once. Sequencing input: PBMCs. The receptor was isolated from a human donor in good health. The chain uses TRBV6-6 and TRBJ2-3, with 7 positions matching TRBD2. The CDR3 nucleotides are TGTGCCAGCAGTTACGAGCGGGACGATACGCAGTATTTT. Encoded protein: CASSYERDDTQYF.